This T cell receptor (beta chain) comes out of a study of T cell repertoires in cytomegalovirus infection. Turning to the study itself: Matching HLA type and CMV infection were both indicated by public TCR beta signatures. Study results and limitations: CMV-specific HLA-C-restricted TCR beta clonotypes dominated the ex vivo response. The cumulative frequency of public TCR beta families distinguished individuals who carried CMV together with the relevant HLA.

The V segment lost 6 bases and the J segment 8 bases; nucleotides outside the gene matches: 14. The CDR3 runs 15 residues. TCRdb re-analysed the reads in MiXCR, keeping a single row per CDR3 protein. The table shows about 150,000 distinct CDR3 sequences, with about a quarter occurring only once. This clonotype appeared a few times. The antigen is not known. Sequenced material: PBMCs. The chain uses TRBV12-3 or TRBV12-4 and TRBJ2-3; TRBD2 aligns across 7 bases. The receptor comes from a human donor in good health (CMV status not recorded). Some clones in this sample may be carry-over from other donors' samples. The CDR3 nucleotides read TGTGCCAGCAGCACCTGGGCGGGGGACCACGCTACGCAGTATTTT. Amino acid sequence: CASSTWAGDHATQYF.